These 16 T cell receptor beta chains originate from one sample sequenced in a study of T cells in localized non-small cell lung cancer. TCRdb keeps only in-frame clones here, not all; method: immunoSEQ multiplex PCR. The sample lists some 64,000 clones; about four fifths were seen once. The specimen was PBMCs, collected before any cancer treatment. The source of these receptors is a man between 40 and 75 years old with stage II lung adenocarcinoma.

The chain recombines TRBV6-6 with TRBJ2-7, with 10 bases matching TRBD2. The trim removed 4 bases at V and 3 bases at J, leaving 3 bases unmatched. Germline values: CDR1 MNHNY, CDR2 SVGAGI (reference sequence). The CDR3 consists of 14 residues. CDR3 protein: CASSLAGGVYEQYF. In DNA form, the CDR3 reads TGTGCCAGCAGTTTAGCGGGGGGAGTCTACGAGCAGTACTTC.

This sequence joins TRBV30 and TRBJ1-1; D unclear. This CDR3 has 13 residues. Germline CDR1 reads GTSNPN; CDR2 reads SVGIG (reference sequence). V lost 2 bases and J 6 bases, leaving 13 bases between the germline ends. CDR3 in amino acids: CAWSFGLRAEAFF. For the CDR3, the DNA is TGTGCCTGGAGTTTTGGTTTACGCGCTGAAGCTTTCTTT.

The chain combines TRBV19 with TRBJ2-3; D is possibly TRBD2 (7 bases). From germline, CDR1 is LNHDA and CDR2 SQIVND (reference sequence). The ends were cut back, 7 bases at V and 1 base at J, with 12 bases in the middle. The CDR3 covers 14 residues. CDR3 sequence: CASKGGGGTDTQYF. The CDR3 region has the DNA TGTGCCAGTAAGGGAGGGGGGGGCACAGATACGCAGTATTTT. Complete variable domain (other parts from reference TRBV19 and TRBJ2-3): DGGITQSPKYLFRKEGQNVTLSCEQNLNHDAMYWYRQDPGQGLRLIYYSQIVNDFQKGDIAEGYSVSREKKESFPLTVTSAQKNPTAFYLCASKGGGGTDTQYFGPGTRLTVL.

V is TRBV7-9 and J is TRBJ2-3; D unresolved. Germline CDR1 reads SEHNR; CDR2 reads FQNEAQ (reference sequence). V lost 5 bases and J lost 4, with 7 bases in between. The CDR3 has 12 residues. This CDR3 reads CASSPSADTQYF. In nucleotides, the CDR3 is TGTGCCAGCAGCCCTTCCGCAGATACGCAGTATTTT.

The V gene is TRBV2, the J gene TRBJ1-4, with D tentatively TRBD1 (5 bases). This CDR3 has 15 amino acids. Trimming stripped 4 bases from V and 5 bases from J, with 14 bases between. Germline loops: CDR1 SNHLY, CDR2 FYNNEI. CDR3 in amino acids: CASSGLQAPNEKLFF. DNA for the CDR3: TGTGCCAGCAGTGGCCTACAGGCCCCCAATGAAAAACTGTTTTTT.

The chain employs TRBV10-3 and TRBJ2-7; TRBD2 agrees at 11 bases. Germline V gene data show CDR1 as ENHRY and CDR2 as SYGVKD. V dropped 0 bases and J dropped 6; count of bases not matched to a gene: 4. The CDR3 contains 15 residues. CDR3 bases: TGTGCCATCAGTGAGTCTAGCGGGAGGGCCGGCGAGCAGTACTTC. The encoded protein is CAISESSGRAGEQYF.

This chain joins TRBV4-1 and TRBJ1-4, with TRBD1 as a possible D gene (6 bases). Germline V gene data show CDR1 as MGHRA and CDR2 as YSYEKL. There are 15 residues in the CDR3. The germline V and J ends were trimmed by 3 bases and 4 bases, with 12 bases remaining between them. The CDR3 reads CASSQKDRDNEKLFF. CDR3 nucleotide sequence: TGCGCCAGCAGCCAGAAGGACAGAGATAATGAAAAACTGTTTTTT.

The J gene is TRBJ2-3, the V gene TRBV2, with 9 bases that match TRBD1. CDR1 is SNHLY, CDR2 FYNNEI, per germline. The CDR3 is made up of 16 amino acids. The trim removed 6 bases at V and 4 bases at J, leaving 11 bases unmatched. The CDR3 DNA reads TGTGCCAGCAGCTTCATACAGGGGGCTGGAGCAGATACGCAGTATTTT. This codes for CASSFIQGAGADTQYF.

This sequence joins TRBV5-1 and TRBJ2-7; 8 bases match TRBD1. The CDR3 spans 15 residues. Trimming removed 0 bases from V and 2 bases from J; junction bases left unmatched: 4. Looked up from germline, CDR1 is SGHRS and CDR2 is YFSETQ. As DNA, the CDR3 is TGCGCCAGCAGCTTGGGGGGACAGGATACCTACGAGCAGTACTTC. This codes for CASSLGGQDTYEQYF.

CDR3 in amino acids: CASSLTSGSSEQYF. The CDR3 DNA is TGTGCCAGCAGCTTAACTAGCGGGAGTTCCGAGCAGTACTTC. The chain couples TRBV7-8 to TRBJ2-7; TRBD2 aligns across 11 bases. The germline gives CDR1 SGHVS, CDR2 FQNEAQ. Trimming took 2 bases from V and 6 from J; bases not matched to a gene: 3. This CDR3 region has 14 residues.

By proportion, this clone is medium-sized. One end of the junction varies from germline; a read error may be responsible. V usage is TRBV7-7 and J usage is TRBJ2-2, with D uncertain. CDR1 and CDR2 (germline): SSHAT, FNYEAQ (reference sequence). This CDR3 has 13 residues. The CDR3 loop reads CASSATNTGELFF. The DNA of the CDR3 is TGTGCTAGCAGCGCCACTAACACCGGGGAGCTGTTTTTT.

CDR3 sequence reads: CASSLVGPYTGELFF. The CDR3 bases are TGTGCCAGCAGCTTGGTGGGACCCTACACCGGGGAGCTGTTTTTT. The chain joins TRBV5-6 to TRBJ2-2, with D perhaps given as TRBD1 or TRBD2 (5 bases each). V was pared by 0 bases and J by 3 bases, with 9 bases between. From germline, CDR1 is SGHDT and CDR2 YYEEEE. This CDR3 has 15 residues.

V usage is TRBV7-2 and J usage is TRBJ2-4; D might be TRBD1 (5 bases). Germline V gives CDR1 SGHTA, CDR2 FQGNSA. This CDR3 has 15 amino acids. Trimming shortened V by 5 bases and J by 2 bases, and 13 bases separated the two germline ends. The CDR3 DNA is TGTGCCAGCAGCCTGCAGGGTCGAACCAAAAACATTCAGTACTTC. This encodes CASSLQGRTKNIQYF.

This clone was counted only a few times. The chain recombines TRBV7-6 with TRBJ1-1; D is ambiguous. Germline CDR1 is SGHVS and CDR2 is FNYEAQ. With 1 base removed from V and 4 bases from J, the gap between germline ends came to 10 bases. The CDR3 is 14 residues long. The CDR3 sequence: CASSLGAGPTEAFF. The CDR3 nucleotides read TGTGCCAGCAGCTTAGGGGCCGGGCCCACTGAAGCTTTCTTT.

The chain couples TRBV9 to TRBJ1-2, with TRBD1 as a possible D gene (5 bases). Germline V gives CDR1 SGDLS, CDR2 YYNGEE. The CDR3 covers 14 residues. V lost 4 bases, J lost 4 bases, and 14 bases lay in between. The CDR3 spells CASSPQGPIYGYTF. For the CDR3, the DNA is TGTGCCAGCAGCCCCCAGGGCCCGATCTATGGCTACACCTTC.

Points on this clone: This probably arose from a read error, given a far larger clone one base away. Within the sample, other DNA sequences also encode this same CDR3. J is TRBJ1-5 and V is TRBV14; no definite D call. V lost 0 bases, J lost 4 bases, and 4 bases lay in between. The CDR3 has 13 amino acids. Per the germline V gene, CDR1 is SGHDN and CDR2 is FVKESK. CDR3 region: CASSQDRNQPQHF. In DNA form, the CDR3 reads TGTGCCAGCAGCCAAGACAGGAATCAGCCCCAGCATTTT.